Sequencing of this TCR beta chain was carried out in a study of T-cell memory formation after mild COVID-19 (dated by TCRdb to the early 2020s). In terms of the full investigation: Most TCR sequence clusters were specific to one of the two donors. In a couple of donors, T-cell clones that expanded and contracted after mild COVID-19 were followed by sequencing TCRalpha and TCRbeta repertoires longitudinally. Two young, previously healthy adult volunteers made up the cohort, one male and one female.

Relative to germline, V is 7 bases shorter and J is 6 bases shorter, with 16 bases between their ends. Spanning cysteine to valine, the CDR3 consists of 13 amino acids. The CDR3 DNA has 39 bases and is translated from base 1. The germline V gene (reference sequence) gives CDR1 as MNHEY and CDR2 as SMNVEV. Broader findings and caveats from the paper: Whether the second-wave clones peaking on day 37 were SARS-CoV-2 specific was not confirmed. Clones contracting from day 15 to 85 had balanced CD4/CD8 phenotypes, while a second wave expanding from day 15 to 37 was biased towards CD4+. Contracting CD4+ clones appeared mostly in the CM and EM memory subsets, whereas CD8+ clones were enriched in EMRA. The study covered only a couple of mild cases, and larger cohorts including severe cases with pre-infection samples were considered necessary. Some responding clones were detected in pre-infection memory, which suggested that pre-existing cross-reactive memory T cells had joined the SARS-CoV-2 response.

Sequencing was performed on an Illumina NovaSeq 6000. TCRalpha and TCRbeta cDNA libraries were constructed by 5'RACE with constant-segment primers, with sample barcodes and unique molecular identifiers being introduced. Trizol reagent was used to extract RNA from every sample. Library amplification was performed in two PCR steps, and a second sample barcode and Illumina TruSeq adapters were introduced in the second step. Sequencing of the libraries was done on an Illumina NovaSeq, producing 2 x 150 bp paired-end reads. As for the original processing: The reads were demultiplexed and collapsed into UMI-guided consensus sequences using migec v1.2.7. Using mixcr v2.1.11, the UMI consensuses were aligned to TRA and TRB V and J templates and assembled into clonotypes. Expanded or contracted clonotypes were those called significant by both edgeR and NoisET, with noise models trained on biological replicates. For edgeR calls, the cutoffs were a false discovery rate-adjusted p below 0.01 and a log2 fold-change threshold of 1. As an exploratory analysis of dynamics, max-normalized trajectories of the 1000 most abundant clonotypes were examined by PCA with hierarchical clustering. Separately sequenced CD4+ and CD8+ repertoires were used to assign the CD4 or CD8 phenotype of responding clones. TCRdb handled the public reads itself, with Q25 trimming in fastp and clone calling in MiXCR, and kept productive beta chains. Merged by CDR3 protein, the rows form single entries marked with the most common genes and DNA. These V and J calls rely on TCRdb rather than the paper's analysis. The sample table records a few hundred thousand distinct CDR3 sequences; more than 15% of these occur just once. In total, the top ten clones hold about 21% of the sample.

Many counts were recorded for this clonotype. No cognate antigen has been identified for it. Qualities for individual bases were not recorded, and no much larger clone is one base off. Ficoll-Paque density gradient centrifugation was the method used to isolate PBMCs. The rearrangement joined TRBV27 to TRBJ2-7; TRBD2 is possibly the D segment (5 matching bases). The sequence was collected from a man aged 18 to 35 who had mild COVID-19 (a few samples of this study predate the infection). The sample titles of this study are shuffled in the database, so cell type and time point are left out; the donor was told from shared clones. The specimen was PBMCs or a T cell subset sorted from them (not recorded which). The CDR3 here reads CASIGLASLEQYV. The nucleotide sequence is given as TGTGCCAGCATCGGGCTAGCTTCCCTCGAGCAGTACGTC.